This record covers a single T cell receptor beta chain. The antigen this receptor binds is unknown. Per-base qualities were not stored, and no clone one base away is much larger. The data derive from a study of blood T cell repertoires in COVID-19 (dated by TCRdb to 2020 to 2021). At the level of the whole study: Collaborator samples came from the United States, Italy and Spain and covered acute and convalescent phases of COVID-19. The prospective study material was composed of cDNA or gDNA derived from T cells, B-cell-depleted T cells, or PBMCs. Subjects who had been exposed to COVID-19, were actively infected with it, or had recovered from it provided the deeply sampled blood TCRbeta repertoires that made up the dataset. A freely available public database, intended as a resource for researchers studying the immune response to SARS-CoV-2, is where the repertoires were released. The samples were drawn from two sources: the first 160 participants of the ongoing ImmuneRACE study, and 1,000 to 1,500 subjects contributed by 6 global collaborators. The sample metadata nearly always contained a de-identified subject ID, COVID-19 status, age in years and sex. Where available, HLA class I and class II types were obtained from metadata supplied by the sample provider rather than from assay-based typing.

Each collaborating institution followed its own protocols to collect whole blood in K2EDTA tubes. For TCRbeta analysis, collaborator samples were shipped as frozen whole blood, as isolated PBMCs, or as DNA extracted from either sample type. TCRbeta CDR3 regions were amplified from genomic DNA using the immunoSEQ Assay, a bias-controlled multiplex PCR. Concerning the study's data processing: The number of nucleated cells in each sample was estimated from the amplification of reference gene primers within the assay. Sequence reads were collapsed and filtered to measure the absolute abundance of every unique TCRbeta CDR3 rearrangement. For each sample, productive Simpson clonality was calculated as the square root of Simpson's diversity index over productive rearrangements. The table comes from immuneACCESS by way of TCRdb, which keeps in-frame sequences with V and J called. Part of the clones is missing from these tables; in studies checked, under half for an unresolved V gene and the rest for unknown reasons. The V and J calls and clone size come from that table; D and trimming were worked out from the DNA. The sample has 120,000 to 150,000 clones on record, around 84% of them singletons. The leading ten clones occupy around 7.2% of the sample.

Trimming takes 1 base from V and 6 bases from J, and the germline ends sit 25 bases apart. The CDR3 starts with the cysteine, ends with the phenylalanine, and has 18 residues. The CDR3 DNA has 54 bases and is translated from base 1. CDR1 and CDR2 were assigned from the germline V gene as SGHDT and YYEEEE. Paper-wide results and their limitations: The amount of clinical and demographic metadata varied by source and participant and was provided uncurated.

The chain is encoded by TRBV5-6 joined to TRBJ1-2, with no reliable assignment of the D segment. The receptor's source is a woman between 50 and 59 years old in a cohort sampled during active or convalescent COVID-19. Sequenced material: peripheral blood. The CDR3 sequence is CASSLRILQTHGINGYTF. Here is the DNA: TGTGCCAGCAGCTTGCGTATTCTGCAGACACATGGTATTAATGGCTACACCTTC.